Following are 18 T cell receptor beta chains from one sample sequenced in a study of blood T cell repertoires in COVID-19. Generated by immunoSEQ multiplex PCR, the TCRdb table keeps only in-frame clones and is missing some. Here the sample spans over 100,000 clones, approximately 90% being singletons. Sample: peripheral blood. The receptors derive from a man aged 55 to 69 with COVID-19, enrolled during active disease.

The V call is TRBV21-1, the J call TRBJ2-2; TRBD1 is taken as the D call from the table, unchecked against the DNA. TRBV21-1 is shown as a pseudogene. This CDR3 contains 17 residues. CDR3 residues: CASRPTWAGSDTGELFF. The CDR3 DNA sequence: TGTGCCAGCAGACCTACTTGGGCAGGGTCTGACACCGGGGAGCTGTTTTTT.

V gene TRBV28 combines with J gene TRBJ1-2; TRBD1 might be the D (6 bases). This CDR3 spans 13 amino acids. Trimming took 1 base from V and 9 from J, leaving 12 bases between them. Germline V gene lookup returns CDR1 MDHEN and CDR2 SYDVKM. Here the CDR3 DNA reads TGTGCCAGCAGTTTATCCTCCGGGACACGCTACACCTTC. It encodes CASSLSSGTRYTF.

The gene calls are TRBV14 and TRBJ2-5, with TRBD2 matching over 14 bases. Germline V gene sequence: CDR1 SGHDN, CDR2 FVKESK. V was clipped by 5 bases and J by 4 bases; unmatched bases: 3. There are 15 residues in the CDR3. The CDR3: CASSDGLAGGETQYF. The DNA of the CDR3 is TGTGCCAGCAGCGACGGACTAGCGGGGGGAGAGACCCAGTACTTC. Based on the CDR3 plus reference TRBV14 and TRBJ2-5, the full variable domain is EAGVTQFPSHSVIEKGQTVTLRCDPISGHDNLYWYRRVMGKEIKFLLHFVKESKQDESGMPNNRFLAERTGGTYSTLKVQPAELEDSGVYFCASSDGLAGGETQYFGPGTRLLVL.

This chain connects TRBV20-1 to TRBJ1-5; 11 bases align to TRBD1. The CDR3 loop spans 14 amino acids. Germline values: CDR1 DFQATT, CDR2 SNEGSKA (reference sequence). Trimming at V came to 3 bases and at J to 11 bases, leaving 9 bases not matched to a gene. CDR3 in DNA: TGCAGTGCTAGTGGGGGGACAGGGGGAACCACCCAGCATTTT. Its translation is CSASGGTGGTTQHF.

The chain is built from TRBV5-5 and TRBJ1-4; D is unresolved. The CDR3 has 12 residues. Trimming stripped 2 bases from V and 6 bases from J, with 5 bases between. The germline gives CDR1 SGHKS, CDR2 YYEKEE (reference sequence). The CDR3 spells CASSLTDEKLFF. Here the CDR3 DNA reads TGTGCCAGCAGCTTAACAGATGAAAAACTGTTTTTT.

The rearrangement links TRBV28 to TRBJ1-2; no firm D call. Germline values: CDR1 MDHEN, CDR2 SYDVKM. The CDR3 is 15 amino acids. Between the trimmed V and J ends, which lost 4 bases and 1 base, there was a span of 13 bases. The CDR3 sequence is CASSSLGRNNYGYTF. CDR3 sequence (DNA): TGTGCCAGCAGTTCCTTAGGGAGAAATAACTATGGCTACACCTTC.

The genes are TRBV6-5 and TRBJ1-5, with D tentatively TRBD1 (5 bases). The CDR3 is 12 amino acids. Per germline, CDR1 MNHEY and CDR2 SVGAGI. Trimming removed 2 bases at V and 9 bases at J, with 8 bases between. The CDR3 bases are TGTGCCAGCAGTTACCGGGGGGGGCCCCAGCATTTT. This codes for CASSYRGGPQHF.

The chain couples TRBV15 to TRBJ2-7, with 7 bases lining up with TRBD1. CDR3 length: 14 residues. Germline-derived CDR1 and CDR2 are LNHNV and YYDKDF (reference sequence). Trimming at V came to 9 bases and at J to 1 base, leaving 9 bases not matched to a gene. The CDR3 here is CATSDRDRSYEQYF. Here the CDR3 DNA reads TGTGCCACGTCAGACAGGGATCGATCCTACGAGCAGTACTTC.

The chain employs TRBV11-2 and TRBJ2-5, with TRBD2 identical over 8 bases. V dropped 3 bases and J dropped 4; count of bases not matched to a gene: 10. Germline CDR1 SGHAT, CDR2 FQNNGV. The CDR3 totals 16 residues. The CDR3 is CASSFARGGTRETQYF. CDR3 nucleotide sequence: TGTGCCAGCAGCTTCGCACGGGGGGGAACGCGAGAGACCCAGTACTTC. Drawing the rest from reference TRBV11-2 and TRBJ2-5, the complete variable domain is EAGVAQSPRYKIIEKRQSVAFWCNPISGHATLYWYQQILGQGPKLLIQFQNNGVVDDSQLPKDRFSAERLKGVDSTLKIQPAKLEDSAVYLCASSFARGGTRETQYFGPGTRLLVL.

The chain joins TRBV3-1 (or the pseudogene TRBV3-2) to TRBJ1-1, with a weak D call TRBD1 (5 bases). Germline CDR1 reads LGHDT; CDR2 reads YNNKEL (reference sequence). Trimming pared 0 bases from V and 6 bases from J, leaving 8 bases between. The CDR3 consists of 13 residues. In DNA, the CDR3 is TGTGCCAGCAGCCAAGATGGGGCGTCTGAAGCTTTCTTT. As protein: CASSQDGASEAFF.

The chain is built from TRBV10-2 and TRBJ1-1; 7 bases are shared with TRBD1. J gave up 1 base and V 4 bases, and 6 bases lay outside the gene matches. The CDR3 contains 15 residues. Per the germline V gene, CDR1 is WSHSY and CDR2 is SAAADI. CDR3 in amino acids: CASSASGQKNTEAFF. CDR3 sequence (DNA): TGCGCCAGCAGTGCTTCGGGACAGAAGAACACTGAAGCTTTCTTT.

The CDR3 DNA reads as TGTGCCAGCAGCTTCGAACAGGGAAGTTTTCAGCCCCAGCATTTT. Translation: CASSFEQGSFQPQHF. J is TRBJ1-5 and V is TRBV7-2, with TRBD1 as a possible D gene (6 bases). Germline V CDR1 and CDR2: SGHTA, FQGNSA. Trimming pared 3 bases from V and 6 bases from J, leaving 15 bases between. This CDR3 has 15 residues.

The rearrangement joins TRBV5-1 to TRBJ1-1; D is unresolved. V was cut by 4 bases and J by 3 bases, with 16 bases left in between. This CDR3 contains 15 residues. Germline loops: CDR1 SGHRS, CDR2 YFSETQ. The CDR3 loop reads CASSLWVGRDTEAFF. In DNA, the CDR3 is TGCGCCAGCAGCCTGTGGGTTGGGAGGGACACTGAAGCTTTCTTT.

The rearrangement links TRBV5-6 to TRBJ2-7; 12 bases align to TRBD1. This CDR3 has 15 amino acids. Per germline, CDR1 SGHDT and CDR2 YYEEEE. Trimming took 4 bases from V and 2 from J; bases not matched to a gene: 4. CDR3 DNA: TGTGCCAGCAGCGAGGGACAGGGGGCTGCCTACGAGCAGTACTTC. This sequence encodes CASSEGQGAAYEQYF.

The chain is built from TRBV2 and TRBJ1-1; 7 nucleotides match TRBD1. Germline CDR1 is SNHLY and CDR2 is FYNNEI. Unmatched junction bases numbered 10, after V lost 8 bases and J lost 1 base. The CDR3 loop spans 15 amino acids. The CDR3 bases are TGTGCCAGCGGTTGGTGGGGACAGACGAACACTGAAGCTTTCTTT. Residues: CASGWWGQTNTEAFF.

With respect to this clone: One end of the junction varies from germline; a read error may be responsible. The chain is built from TRBV3-1 (or the pseudogene TRBV3-2) and TRBJ1-1; D remains unclear. This CDR3 has 13 amino acids. CDR1 LGHDT and CDR2 YNNKEL come from the germline V gene (reference sequence). DNA for the CDR3: TGTGCCAGCAGCCTTCTAATGAACGCTGAAGCTTTCTTT. Its protein product is CASSLLMNAEAFF.

The chain is built from TRBV29-1 and TRBJ2-2, with 9 bases matching TRBD1. Germline CDR1 is SQVTM and CDR2 is ANQGSEA. This CDR3 region has 14 residues. V shed 5 bases and J 3 bases; nucleotides not matched to a gene: 4. CDR3 bases: TGCAGCGTTAGAGGGGACAGGGACACCGGGGAGCTGTTTTTT. The encoded protein is CSVRGDRDTGELFF.

The rearrangement uses TRBV24-1 and TRBJ2-2; tentatively, D is TRBD2 (5 bases). The CDR3 runs 16 residues. Germline loops: CDR1 KGHDR, CDR2 SFDVKD. V was clipped by 0 bases and J by 4 bases, with 11 bases between them. The CDR3 protein is CATSDLEGLGTGELFF. The DNA of the CDR3 is TGTGCCACCAGTGATTTGGAGGGTTTGGGCACCGGGGAGCTGTTTTTT.